The 27 T cell receptor beta chains reported below all come from one sample, sequenced in a study of molecular identifiers for immune sequencing clone quantification. From the PCR reads, TCRdb called clonotypes with MiXCR, one entry per CDR3 protein. Here the sample spans more than 85,000 distinct CDR3 sequences, under 40% being singletons. Sequenced sample: naive CD8+ T cells from blood, with Jurkat cell RNA spiked in. Stated subset: FACS-sorted CD8+CD4-CCR7+CD45RA+ naive T cells. The receptors were gathered from a human donor in good health. Some libraries in this study had Jurkat cell RNA spiked in.

The CDR3 nucleotides read TGTGCCAGCAGCTCCATAGACAGGGAGGGCAATCAGCCCCAGCATTTT. Its protein is CASSSIDREGNQPQHF. The chain recombines TRBV7-9 with TRBJ1-5, with 7 nucleotides matching TRBD1. In germline, CDR1 is SEHNR, CDR2 FQNEAQ (reference sequence). The CDR3 spans 16 residues. Trimming took 4 bases from V and 2 from J; bases not matched to a gene: 8.

The gene calls are TRBV18 and TRBJ2-1; D is unresolved. The CDR3 loop spans 12 amino acids. Germline V gene lookup returns CDR1 KGHSH and CDR2 LQKENI. Trimming shortened V by 2 bases and J by 9 bases, and 8 bases separated the two germline ends. This chain's CDR3 is CASSPIGPEQFF. CDR3 nucleotide sequence: TGTGCCAGCTCACCAATAGGTCCTGAGCAGTTCTTC.

As concerns this clonotype: A single base separates this from a much larger clone, so it may be a read error. The chain couples TRBV28 to TRBJ2-2, with D hard to call. Per germline, CDR1 MDHEN and CDR2 SYDVKM. Trimming took 5 bases from V and 6 from J, leaving 10 bases between them. This CDR3 has 13 residues. CDR3 nucleotide sequence: TGTGCCAGCAGTATAGACGGATCCGGGGAGCTGTTTTTT. Translation gives CASSIDGSGELFF.

This clonotype was detected many times. The chain links TRBV7-2 to TRBJ2-7; TRBD1 is a possible D gene (5 bases). Germline loops: CDR1 SGHTA, CDR2 FQGNSA. V lost 5 bases and J 3 bases, leaving 14 bases between the germline ends. CDR3 length: 14 amino acids. The DNA for the CDR3 is TGTGCCAGCAGCCCGATTGGGGCTGACTACGAGCAGTACTTC. Protein product: CASSPIGADYEQYF.

In its sample, this clonotype was seen many times. The CDR3 sequence is CASISGPDRGTDTQYF. CDR3 nucleotides: TGTGCCAGCATCTCCGGACCGGACAGGGGCACAGATACGCAGTATTTT. The chain has TRBV2 and TRBJ2-3; 8 nucleotides line up with TRBD1. Trimming removed 7 bases from V and 1 base from J; junction bases left unmatched: 10. The length of the CDR3 is 16 residues. The germline CDR1 and CDR2 sequences are SNHLY and FYNNEI. The entire variable domain, with the rest obtained from reference TRBV2 and TRBJ2-3, is as follows: EPEVTQTPSHQVTQMGQEVILRCVPISNHLYFYWYRQILGQKVEFLVSFYNNEISEKSEIFDDQFSVERPDGSNFTLKIRSTKLEDSAMYFCASISGPDRGTDTQYFGPGTRLTVL.

On this clonotype: The conserved final phenylalanine or tryptophan is absent from the CDR3, which likely points to a read error. J is TRBJ2-5 and V is TRBV6-5; 11 bases are a match to TRBD2. The CDR3 extends over 15 amino acids. J gave up 4 bases and V 4 bases, and 5 bases lay outside the gene matches. CDR1 and CDR2 from the germline V gene are MNHEY and SVGAGI. The CDR3 DNA reads as TGTGCCAGCAGTTCGATAGCGGGAGGGCCAGAGACCCAGTACTAC. This translates into CASSSIAGGPETQYY.

In regard to this clonotype: One end of the junction fails to match germline, which may point to a read error. This chain links TRBV11-2 with TRBJ2-1; TRBD2 matches 14 bases. The CDR3 length is 18 residues. Germline lookup yields CDR1 SGHAT and CDR2 FQNNGV. This CDR3 is CASSSRTSGRMSNNEQIF. The CDR3 DNA reads TGTGCCAGCAGCTCGCGGACTAGCGGGAGGATGTCGAACAATGAGCAGATCTTC.

Note on this clonotype: A much larger clone differs from this one at a single base, so this may be a read error. The rearrangement uses TRBV23-1 and TRBJ2-6, with TRBD1 matching 9 bases. TRBV23-1 is an ORF, with its function uncertain. Trimming cost V 11 bases and J 0 bases; bases outside gene matches: 11. This CDR3 has 17 amino acids. The CDR3 spells CARTDSQGASGANVLTF. CDR3 DNA: TGCGCCCGCACGGACTCACAGGGGGCCTCTGGGGCCAACGTCCTGACTTTC.

This clonotype showed up just a few times. This chain uses TRBV6-2 or TRBV6-3 with TRBJ2-7, with 8 bases lining up with TRBD1. V trimming: 7 bases; J trimming: 5 bases; junction bases outside the gene matches: 7. Germline CDR1 is MNHEY and CDR2 is SVGEGT. The CDR3 sequence is 13 residues long. The chain's CDR3 is CASIDRGEDEQYF. CDR3 nucleotides: TGTGCCAGCATCGACAGGGGAGAGGACGAGCAGTACTTC.

The count of this clonotype is one. The chain uses TRBV7-9 and TRBJ2-7; D call uncertain. V lost 2 bases and J lost 2, with 16 bases in between. This CDR3 has 16 residues. Per the germline V gene, CDR1 is SEHNR and CDR2 is FQNEAQ (reference sequence). DNA of the CDR3: TGTGCCAGCAGCTTAAGGGAAAGGGTGGGTACCTACGAGCAGTACTTC. This gives the protein CASSLRERVGTYEQYF.

The chain has TRBV3-1 and TRBJ1-5; 8 bases map to TRBD1. With V trimmed by 6 bases and J by 6 bases, 10 bases remained unmatched. The germline V gene encodes CDR1 LGHDT and CDR2 YNNKEL (reference sequence). This CDR3 has 15 amino acids. This chain's CDR3 is CASRDGQGVGQPQHF. The CDR3 nucleotides are TGTGCCAGCAGAGACGGACAGGGTGTAGGTCAGCCCCAGCATTTT.

The sample holds a few counts of this clonotype. V is TRBV6-6 and J is TRBJ2-7; D remains unclear. CDR1 and CDR2 from the germline V gene are MNHNY and SVGAGI (reference sequence). The V end was cut by 2 bases, the J end by 3 bases, with 5 bases between. The CDR3 has 12 amino acids. Here the CDR3 DNA reads TGTGCCAGCAGTTACGAAAGCTACGAGCAGTACTTC. Its translation is CASSYESYEQYF.

Remarks on this clonotype: The CDR3 does not end in the conserved phenylalanine or tryptophan, so this is likely a read error. The gene calls are TRBV4-3 and TRBJ2-5; D is uncertain. V lost 0 bases, J lost 1 base, and 9 bases lay in between. Germline CDR1 LGHNA, CDR2 YSLEER. This CDR3 is 15 amino acids long. The chain's CDR3 is CASSQDRGRQETQYI. In nucleotides, the CDR3 is TGCGCCAGCAGCCAAGATCGCGGCCGCCAAGAGACCCAGTACATC.

As to this clonotype: Its ends do not fully match the called genes, so a read error is possible. The chain is built from TRBV11-2 and TRBJ1-3; TRBD1 might be the D (5 bases). Germline CDR1 is SGHAT and CDR2 is FQNNGV. The CDR3 is made up of 16 amino acids. The CDR3 DNA reads as TGTGCCAGCAGCTTAAGAGAGGGGAACTATGGAAACGCCATATATTTT. The encoded protein is CASSLREGNYGNAIYF.

This clonotype was picked up a small number of times. The genes are TRBV11-3 and TRBJ2-1, with D possibly matching TRBD2 (5 bases). The V gene's germline CDR1 is SGHNT and CDR2 YENEEA. The CDR3 totals 13 residues. Between the trimmed V and J ends, which lost 6 bases and 6 bases, there was a span of 12 bases. For the CDR3, the DNA is TGTGCCAGCAGGTCGGGGAGCTGCAATGAGCAGTTCTTC. Its translation is CASRSGSCNEQFF.

This sequence joins TRBV10-1 and TRBJ2-7; D unclear. The CDR3 covers 12 residues. With 2 bases removed from V and 6 bases from J, the gap between germline ends came to 8 bases. Germline V gene data show CDR1 as WNHNN and CDR2 as SYGVQD (reference sequence). The CDR3 DNA is TGCGCCAGCAGTGAGCCATTACGCGAGCAGTACTTC. It specifies CASSEPLREQYF.

This clonotype is a singleton in its sample. Being one base from a much bigger clone, this may be a read error. This sequence joins TRBV5-1 and TRBJ2-7; 7 bases fit TRBD2. The germline gives CDR1 SGHRS, CDR2 YFSETQ. The CDR3 contains 17 residues. In nucleotides, the CDR3 is TGCGCCAGCAGCTTCACACCATCCGGCGGGAGACGCAACGAGCTGTACTTC. Encoded protein: CASSFTPSGGRRNELYF.

This clonotype was picked up many times. The chain couples TRBV28 to TRBJ2-3; 8 bases map to TRBD2. In germline, CDR1 is MDHEN, CDR2 SYDVKM. V trimming: 3 bases; J trimming: 3 bases; junction bases outside the gene matches: 8. The CDR3 runs 16 residues. The CDR3: CASSFGSGRITDTQYF. The DNA of the CDR3 is TGTGCCAGCAGTTTTGGGAGCGGGAGAATAACAGATACGCAGTATTTT.

Details on this clonotype: Possible read error: a much larger clone is one base away. The chain is built from TRBV20-1 and TRBJ2-3, with D unclear. The germline CDR1 and CDR2 sequences are DFQATT and SNEGSKA (reference sequence). CDR3 length equals 13 residues. CDR3 sequence: CSATTQRTDAQYF. As DNA, the CDR3 is TGCAGTGCTACCACACAGCGCACAGATGCGCAGTATTTT.

This clonotype occurred a few times. V and J are TRBV3-1 and TRBJ2-3, with TRBD2 matching over 10 bases. Germline values: CDR1 LGHDT, CDR2 YNNKEL (reference sequence). CDR3 size: 16 residues. With 0 bases clipped from V and 1 base from J, the junction kept 1 base outside the gene matches. The CDR3 loop reads CASSQEGLAGTDTQYF. The CDR3 DNA follows: TGTGCCAGCAGCCAAGAAGGACTAGCGGGCACAGATACGCAGTATTTT.

This clonotype showed up just a few times. V gene TRBV9 combines with J gene TRBJ2-3; 9 bases line up with TRBD2. The CDR3 consists of 14 residues. Germline-derived CDR1 and CDR2 are SGDLS and YYNGEE. Trimming removed 6 bases from V and 2 bases from J; junction bases left unmatched: 4. CDR3 sequence (DNA): TGTGCCAGCACACTAGCGGGCAACACAGATACGCAGTATTTT. This sequence encodes CASTLAGNTDTQYF.

This chain connects TRBV5-6 to TRBJ2-1; 9 bases are shared with TRBD2. CDR1 SGHDT and CDR2 YYEEEE come from the germline V gene. V trimming: 0 bases; J trimming: 9 bases; junction bases outside the gene matches: 7. The CDR3 has 15 residues. CDR3 sequence: CASSLDAGGPGEQFF. The DNA of the CDR3 is TGTGCCAGCAGCTTGGACGCGGGAGGGCCCGGTGAGCAGTTCTTC.

This clonotype was counted between two and nine times. The V gene is TRBV15, the J gene TRBJ2-7; a possible D gene is TRBD2 (6 bases). Trimming cost V 5 bases and J 3 bases, with 11 bases left between them. This CDR3 is built from 13 residues. CDR1 and CDR2 (germline): LNHNV, YYDKDF (reference sequence). The CDR3 bases are TGTGCCACCAGCGGTGTGGGGGGCTACGAGCAGTACTTC. Its protein product is CATSGVGGYEQYF.

This clonotype has just a few counts. J is TRBJ1-1 and V is TRBV19; D perhaps matches TRBD1 (5 bases). The germline V and J ends were trimmed by 7 bases and 4 bases, with 16 bases remaining between them. Germline CDR1 and CDR2: LNHDA and SQIVND (reference sequence). CDR3 length: 14 amino acids. DNA for the CDR3: TGTGCCAGTACCCGCGGTTGGGGGGGCACTGAAGCTTTCTTT. The encoded protein is CASTRGWGGTEAFF.

The chain employs TRBV12-3 or TRBV12-4 and TRBJ2-2, with 7 nucleotides matching TRBD2. V lost 7 bases to trimming and J lost 6 bases; unmatched junction nucleotides: 11. This CDR3 is built from 15 residues. In DNA form, the CDR3 reads TGTGCCAGCAATTCCCAAGCCGGGAGGCCCGGGGAGCTGTTTTTT. It yields the protein CASNSQAGRPGELFF.

V gene TRBV20-1 combines with J gene TRBJ2-7; D possibly corresponds to TRBD2 (5 bases). Germline loops: CDR1 DFQATT, CDR2 SNEGSKA (reference sequence). Trimming shortened V by 6 bases and J by 2 bases, and 14 bases separated the two germline ends. This CDR3 region has 13 residues. CDR3 residues: CSAIGGRTYEQYF. Here the CDR3 DNA reads TGCAGTGCCATAGGAGGCAGGACCTACGAGCAGTACTTC.

Ten or more counts support this clonotype. The chain joins TRBV5-1 to TRBJ2-7; possible D gene TRBD1, 6 bases. V lost 3 bases and J 0 bases, leaving 16 bases between the germline ends. The CDR3 is made up of 16 amino acids. Germline CDR1 is SGHRS and CDR2 is YFSETQ. The chain's CDR3 is CASSWHKDSRSYEQYF. CDR3 coding DNA: TGCGCCAGCAGCTGGCACAAGGACAGCCGCTCCTACGAGCAGTACTTC.